This entry concerns a single T cell receptor beta chain. Its specificity is not known. The data derive from a study of identifying expanded T cells in peripheral blood. Study observations and caveats: Clone count variance between approximately 2-week samples rose with total template count. Roughly 1.2 clones differed between technical replicates, versus around 15 and 19 over time.

During the collection period, no donor immune events like infections were recorded. Produced via immunoSEQ multiplex PCR; TCRdb's table is partial and in-frame only. This sample has roughly 100,000 clones, with roughly 87% found just once. Germline CDR1 MNHNY, CDR2 SVGAGI (reference sequence). V was clipped by 5 bases and J by 0 bases; unmatched bases: 1. The CDR3 has 14 amino acids. This clonotype was obtained from a person between 18 and 75 years old in good health. The rearrangement links TRBV6-6 to TRBJ2-5, with 9 bases fitting TRBD1. The sample comprised blood. The CDR3 sequence is CASSRDRDQETQYF. As DNA, the CDR3 is TGTGCCAGCAGTCGGGACAGGGACCAAGAGACCCAGTACTTC.